This T cell receptor (beta chain) was sequenced during a study of HIV-infected patients and healthy controls. Alpha and beta constant-region primers primed reverse transcription of 500 to 550 ng RNA. Separate chain-specific third strand synthesis with multiplexing indices produced the alpha and beta libraries. A 12-nucleotide barcode per molecule came from two concatenated random hexamers added pre-amplification. TCRdb called the 5' RACE reads again in MiXCR, with one record for every CDR3 protein. The sample shows roughly 14,000 distinct CDR3 sequences, roughly 12% of them seen only once. Antiretroviral therapy had run roughly three months, about 14 weeks, before follow-up blood collection. All unsorted peripheral T cells were captured because whole blood was used without fractionation. Germline assignment: CDR1 SGHNT and CDR2 YYREEE (reference sequence). The CDR3 sequence is 13 residues long. Trimming cost V 2 bases and J 1 base, with 5 bases left between them.

Study-wide findings and caveats: CMV-associated CDR3s mostly grew nonsignificantly during therapy, while HIV-associated CDR3s declined significantly. HIV+ repertoires were severely depleted of MAIT alpha-chain CDR3s, unlike healthy controls. Compared with controls, mean Gini indices were significantly raised in HIV-infected repertoires, possibly indicating oligoclonality.

This clonotype was detected many times. The target antigen is unknown. This TCR was sampled from an adult with HIV infection. The donor label of this sample is uncertain. The chain recombines TRBV5-4 with TRBJ2-3; no reliable D call. The sequences come from blood, collected during antiretroviral therapy. The CDR3 reads CASSFEGTDTQYF. DNA for the CDR3: TGTGCCAGCAGCTTTGAAGGCACAGATACGCAGTATTTT.